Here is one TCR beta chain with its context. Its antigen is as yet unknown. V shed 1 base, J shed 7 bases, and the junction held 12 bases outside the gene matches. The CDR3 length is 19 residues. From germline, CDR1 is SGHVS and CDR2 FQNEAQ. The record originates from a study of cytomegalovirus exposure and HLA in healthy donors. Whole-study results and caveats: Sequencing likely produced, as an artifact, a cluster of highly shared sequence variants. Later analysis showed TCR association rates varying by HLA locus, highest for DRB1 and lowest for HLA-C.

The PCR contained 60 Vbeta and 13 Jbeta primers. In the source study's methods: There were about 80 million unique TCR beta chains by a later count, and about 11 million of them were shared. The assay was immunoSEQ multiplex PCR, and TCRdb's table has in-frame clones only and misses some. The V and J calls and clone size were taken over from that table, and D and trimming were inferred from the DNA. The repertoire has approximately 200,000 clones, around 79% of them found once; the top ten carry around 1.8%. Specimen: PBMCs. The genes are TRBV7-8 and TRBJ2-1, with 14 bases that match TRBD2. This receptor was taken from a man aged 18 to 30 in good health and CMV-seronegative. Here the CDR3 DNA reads TGTGCCAGCAGCTTAGGGCGGGGACTAGCGGGAGCGGGGGGGAATGAGCAGTTCTTC. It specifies CASSLGRGLAGAGGNEQFF.